These 27 T cell receptor beta chains were sequenced from one sample in a study of blood T cell repertoires in COVID-19. Libraries were prepared by immunoSEQ multiplex PCR; TCRdb keeps only in-frame clonotypes and omits some of them. The sample comprises fewer than 350,000 clones, about 83% of which are singletons, and about 6% rests with the top ten. The sample was PBMCs or T cells enriched from blood (not recorded which). The receptor source for this set is a woman aged 40 to 55 who had recovered from COVID-19.

V is TRBV30 and J is TRBJ1-1; no clear D. Germline CDR1 and CDR2: GTSNPN and SVGIG (reference sequence). The CDR3 contains 12 residues. V was trimmed by 2 bases and J by 10 bases, leaving 14 bases between them. In DNA form, the CDR3 reads TGTGCCTGGAGTCCCACGGTAGAGGGAGCTTTCTTT. This gives the protein CAWSPTVEGAFF.

This chain uses TRBV11-2 with TRBJ2-5, with 7 bases that match TRBD1. This CDR3 contains 14 residues. Unmatched junction bases numbered 5, after V lost 5 bases and J lost 2 bases. Germline lookup yields CDR1 SGHAT and CDR2 FQNNGV. CDR3 loop: CASSRDSIQETQYF. The DNA for the CDR3 is TGTGCCAGCAGCCGGGACAGCATACAAGAGACCCAGTACTTC.

The CDR3 region is CAISDRTSGNEQFF. The CDR3 DNA is TGTGCCATCAGTGATAGGACTAGCGGCAATGAGCAGTTCTTC. The chain uses TRBV10-3 and TRBJ2-1, with TRBD2 identical over 10 bases. V lost 3 bases, J lost 6 bases, and 2 bases stayed unmatched. There are 14 residues in the CDR3. Germline lookup yields CDR1 ENHRY and CDR2 SYGVKD.

V is TRBV28 and J is TRBJ1-3; no clear D. V lost 4 bases to trimming and J lost 0 bases, with 10 bases between them. Germline V CDR1 and CDR2: MDHEN, SYDVKM. The CDR3 is made up of 15 amino acids. CDR3 in amino acids: CASSSPGDSGNTIYF. The CDR3 DNA sequence: TGTGCCAGCAGTTCCCCCGGGGACTCTGGAAACACCATATATTTT.

The chain carries TRBV6-5 and TRBJ1-5; possible D gene TRBD1, 5 bases. Trimming stripped 5 bases from V and 4 bases from J, with 12 bases between. The CDR3 has 14 residues. Germline V gene sequence: CDR1 MNHEY, CDR2 SVGAGI. CDR3 bases: TGTGCCAGCAGTACCAACGGGGGGAATCAGCCCCAGCATTTT. It specifies CASSTNGGNQPQHF.

V usage is TRBV28 and J usage is TRBJ2-5; tentative D call: TRBD1 (8 bases). Deletions cut 6 bases from V and 5 bases from J, with 16 bases between. From germline, CDR1 is MDHEN and CDR2 SYDVKM. The CDR3 spans 14 residues. CDR3 sequence: CASRQGGALETQYF. In nucleotides, the CDR3 is TGTGCCAGCAGACAGGGGGGGGCGCTCGAGACCCAGTACTTC.

The chain joins TRBV19 to TRBJ1-2; D is ambiguous. Germline V gene sequence: CDR1 LNHDA, CDR2 SQIVND (reference sequence). The CDR3 contains 13 residues. Between the trimmed V and J ends, which lost 2 bases and 7 bases, there was a span of 11 bases. The DNA of the CDR3 is TGTGCCAGTAGTATACGAGGGAGGTCTGGCTACACCTTC. Its protein is CASSIRGRSGYTF.

The chain has TRBV18 and TRBJ2-7, with D tentatively TRBD1 (6 bases). Trimming cost V 3 bases and J 3 bases, with 9 bases left between them. The CDR3 covers 13 residues. CDR1 is KGHSH and CDR2 is LQKENI in the germline V gene. DNA for the CDR3: TGTGCCAGCTCACCCCTAGGGGGCTACGAGCAGTACTTC. Its translation: CASSPLGGYEQYF.

This rearrangement joins TRBV30 to TRBJ2-4; 9 bases align to TRBD2. Losses at the gene ends were 3 bases for V and 4 bases for J; bases not matched to a gene: 7. Germline CDR1 and CDR2: GTSNPN and SVGIG (reference sequence). The CDR3 sequence is 15 residues long. CDR3 nucleotides: TGTGCCTGGAGGAGGGAGACTAGCGGAAAAAACATTCAGTACTTC. Its translation: CAWRRETSGKNIQYF.

This sequence joins TRBV2 and TRBJ2-1; the D is unclear. V lost 6 bases, J lost 12 bases, and 21 bases lay in between. CDR1 and CDR2 from the germline V gene are SNHLY and FYNNEI. The CDR3 covers 14 residues. CDR3 bases: TGTGCCAGCAGGAGTAATGTCGGGTCCGATCGGCAGTTCTTC. Translation: CASRSNVGSDRQFF. Drawing the rest from reference TRBV2 and TRBJ2-1, the complete variable domain is EPEVTQTPSHQVTQMGQEVILRCVPISNHLYFYWYRQILGQKVEFLVSFYNNEISEKSEIFDDQFSVERPDGSNFTLKIRSTKLEDSAMYFCASRSNVGSDRQFFGPGTRLTVL.

The J gene is TRBJ1-5, the V gene TRBV19, with a tentative D call TRBD1 (6 bases). The germline V and J ends were trimmed by 3 bases and 0 bases, with 9 bases remaining between them. Germline V gene data show CDR1 as LNHDA and CDR2 as SQIVND (reference sequence). The CDR3 is 15 residues long. This chain's CDR3 is CASSMDSFSNQPQHF. CDR3 in DNA: TGTGCCAGTAGTATGGACAGCTTTAGCAATCAGCCCCAGCATTTT.

This chain links TRBV18 with TRBJ1-4; 9 positions match TRBD1. Germline trimming cut 3 bases from V and 8 bases from J; bases unmatched to any gene: 7. Germline CDR1 and CDR2: KGHSH and LQKENI. The CDR3 covers 15 residues. In nucleotides, the CDR3 is TGTGCCAGCTCACCGACAGGGGGACGCGGCGAAAAACTGTTTTTT. Translated: CASSPTGGRGEKLFF.

This chain connects TRBV24-1 to TRBJ2-2; maybe TRBD1 (6 bases). Trimming removed 9 bases at V and 5 bases at J, with 12 bases between. This CDR3 comprises 13 residues. Germline loops: CDR1 KGHDR, CDR2 SFDVKD. CDR3 region: CATGRGTTGELFF. CDR3 in DNA: TGTGCCACCGGTAGGGGGACGACCGGGGAGCTGTTTTTT.

The chain links TRBV9 to TRBJ2-5; 8 bases line up with TRBD2. The V gene end was trimmed by 10 bases and the J gene end by 5 bases; junction bases not matched to a gene: 7. CDR1 SGDLS and CDR2 YYNGEE come from the germline V gene. The CDR3 sequence is 12 residues long. The CDR3: CARAGGGETQYF. DNA of the CDR3: TGTGCCCGCGCGGGGGGAGGGGAGACCCAGTACTTC.

The chain combines TRBV19 with TRBJ1-1, with unresolved D. Trimming took off 8 bases at V and 1 base at J, with 11 bases between the two ends. The V gene's germline CDR1 is LNHDA and CDR2 SQIVND (reference sequence). The CDR3 is made up of 13 amino acids. The CDR3 coding sequence is TGTGCCAGTTCTGAGACGGGGAACACTGAAGCTTTCTTT. It translates to CASSETGNTEAFF.

The chain combines TRBV30 with TRBJ1-4; D may be TRBD1 (6 bases). V gave up 0 bases and J gave up 8 bases, with 13 bases separating them. The length of the CDR3 is 14 residues. The germline V gene encodes CDR1 GTSNPN and CDR2 SVGIG (reference sequence). The CDR3 DNA follows: TGTGCCTGGAGTGTACGGGGGGCTGGAGAAAAACTGTTTTTT. Encoded protein: CAWSVRGAGEKLFF.

In nucleotides, the CDR3 is TGTGCCATCAGTGAGTCCGGACTCCGGGCGGAGACCCAGTACTTC. Amino acids: CAISESGLRAETQYF. The rearrangement uses TRBV10-3 and TRBJ2-5; D may be TRBD2 (5 bases). The V end lost 0 bases, the J end lost 5 bases, and 13 bases lay between the germline ends. The germline V gene has CDR1 ENHRY and CDR2 SYGVKD. This CDR3 is built from 15 residues.

The chain recombines TRBV24-1 with TRBJ1-1, with 10 bases matching TRBD1. The CDR3 has 15 amino acids. V lost 6 bases, J lost 5 bases, and 8 bases stayed unmatched. Looked up from germline, CDR1 is KGHDR and CDR2 is SFDVKD. The CDR3 loop reads CATSRGQGRNTEAFF. CDR3 DNA sequence: TGTGCCACCAGTAGGGGACAGGGGCGGAATACTGAAGCTTTCTTT.

This clone was observed a single time. The chain uses TRBV7-2 and TRBJ1-4; 7 positions agree with TRBD1. In germline, CDR1 is SGHTA, CDR2 FQGNSA. Unmatched junction bases numbered 7, after V lost 5 bases and J lost 4 bases. The CDR3 length is 15 residues. The CDR3 nucleotides read TGTGCCAGCAGCCCCGACAGGGCGGGTAATGAAAAACTGTTTTTT. Amino acids: CASSPDRAGNEKLFF.

This sequence joins TRBV18 and TRBJ1-3, with D unresolved. The V and J ends lost 1 base and 0 bases respectively, with 7 bases between them. This CDR3 region has 15 residues. Germline V CDR1 and CDR2: KGHSH, LQKENI. The CDR3 protein is CASSPLSLSGNTIYF. The CDR3 coding sequence is TGTGCCAGCTCACCACTCTCCCTCTCTGGAAACACCATATATTTT.

The rearrangement joins TRBV4-3 to TRBJ2-2, with 12 positions matching TRBD2. Germline CDR1 reads LGHNA; CDR2 reads YSLEER. The CDR3 is 18 amino acids. The V gene end was trimmed by 3 bases and the J gene end by 4 bases; junction bases not matched to a gene: 9. This chain's CDR3 is CASSHTLAGGGVTGELFF. DNA of the CDR3: TGCGCCAGCAGCCACACTCTAGCGGGAGGGGGGGTCACCGGGGAGCTGTTTTTT.

The V and J genes are TRBV29-1 and TRBJ2-7; 13 nucleotides line up with TRBD2. The CDR3 has 15 residues. V gave up 5 bases and J gave up 4 bases; unmatched junction bases: 8. Germline V gene lookup returns CDR1 SQVTM and CDR2 ANQGSEA. The DNA for the CDR3 is TGCAGCGTTACCGGGACTAGCGGGGAAATTTACGAGCAGTACTTC. Translating it yields CSVTGTSGEIYEQYF.

The chain recombines TRBV5-1 with TRBJ2-3; 7 bases match TRBD2. CDR1 is SGHRS, CDR2 YFSETQ, per germline. CDR3 size: 16 residues. Trimming at V came to 3 bases and at J to 4 bases, leaving 11 bases not matched to a gene. In nucleotides, the CDR3 is TGCGCCAGCAGCTCGAGGACTAGTGCGGTTCCAGATACGCAGTATTTT. Residues: CASSSRTSAVPDTQYF.

The chain employs TRBV27 and TRBJ1-5, with D perhaps matching TRBD1 (6 bases). Germline V gene lookup returns CDR1 MNHEY and CDR2 SMNVEV (reference sequence). Trimming took off 4 bases at V and 7 bases at J, with 14 bases between the two ends. The CDR3 length is 14 residues. The CDR3 nucleotides read TGTGCCAGCAGTTCGTCCAGGGGTGTACAGCCCCAGCATTTT. This encodes CASSSSRGVQPQHF.

This rearrangement joins TRBV7-9 to TRBJ2-3; maybe TRBD2 (6 bases). The ends were cut back, 1 base at V and 8 bases at J, with 10 bases in the middle. Germline V CDR1 and CDR2: SEHNR, FQNEAQ (reference sequence). The CDR3 consists of 13 residues. The CDR3 DNA is TGTGCCAGCAGCTTAGAACCGGGAGCTACGCAGTATTTT. It translates to CASSLEPGATQYF. Drawing the rest from reference TRBV7-9 and TRBJ2-3, the complete variable domain is DTGVSQNPRHKITKRGQNVTFRCDPISEHNRLYWYRQTLGQGPEFLTYFQNEAQLEKSRLLSDRFSAERPKGSFSTLEIQRTEQGDSAMYLCASSLEPGATQYFGPGTRLTVL.

The V call is TRBV7-2, the J call TRBJ1-1; TRBD1 is a possible D gene (6 bases). The germline V and J ends were trimmed by 1 base and 6 bases, with 12 bases remaining between them. The germline V gene has CDR1 SGHTA and CDR2 FQGNSA. CDR3 length: 14 amino acids. CDR3 region: CASSLGRGEAEAFF. The CDR3 DNA reads TGTGCCAGCAGCTTAGGCAGGGGTGAGGCTGAAGCTTTCTTT.

This clone came up a few times. This sequence joins TRBV4-3 and TRBJ1-1, with a possible D match to TRBD1 (5 bases). CDR1 and CDR2 from the germline V gene are LGHNA and YSLEER. With 1 base removed from V and 11 bases from J, the gap between germline ends came to 17 bases. The CDR3 extends over 14 amino acids. Here the CDR3 reads CASSQGGQGGSAFF. CDR3 in DNA: TGCGCCAGCAGCCAAGGGGGTCAGGGAGGGTCGGCTTTCTTT.